This TCR beta chain was captured by sequencing in a study of cytomegalovirus exposure and HLA in healthy donors. Study overall: Sequencing of about 179 million T cells in an earlier analysis found 100 million to 140 million unique TCR beta sequences. Overall study results and limits: Several V segments, TRBV6-2 and TRBV6-3 among them, could not be told apart and were dropped. Reports indicate that TCR beta sequences accurately predicted the HLA-A and HLA-B alleles of most subjects. Published work reported that the classifier diagnosed cytomegalovirus status with high specificity and sensitivity.

This CDR3 has 16 residues. From germline, CDR1 is SGHTA and CDR2 FQGNSA. V gave up 8 bases and J gave up 0 bases, with 17 bases separating them. It was with 60 Vbeta and 13 Jbeta primers that the PCR ran. TCRdb's table, derived via immunoSEQ multiplex PCR, lists solely in-frame clones and lacks some. The repertoire holds tens of thousands of clones, with more than 65% as singletons. Comment on this clone: The antigen remains undetermined.

Sequencing input: PBMCs. The chain couples TRBV7-2 to TRBJ2-1; D may be TRBD2 (6 bases). This sequence was found in a male donor in good health and CMV-seropositive. The CDR3 is CASLRVGGYSYNEQFF. In nucleotides, the CDR3 is TGTGCCAGCCTTAGGGTCGGGGGTTACTCCTACAATGAGCAGTTCTTC.